Reported below is one TCR beta chain. What it binds is not known. Assay: immunoSEQ multiplex PCR; the TCRdb copy retains only in-frame clones and omits some. The repertoire holds 40,000 to 55,000 clones, with approximately 90% as singletons. From germline, CDR1 is SGHRS and CDR2 YFSETQ. V lost 4 bases to trimming and J lost 5 bases, with 5 bases between them. There are 11 residues in the CDR3. This sample stems from a study of T cell responses to AZD1222 COVID-19 vaccine. Study findings and constraints: Two AZD1222 administrations were followed by greater Spike-specific TCR breadth and depth. Nearly half of the spike-specific TCRs reportedly recognize variant regions that carry no mutations. Mapped onto spike, vaccine-associated CD4 TCRs spanned it and were dominant at 160-218 and 743-854. After the peak T cell response, and only then, were repertoires sampled.

The TCR comes from an adult who received the AZD1222 COVID-19 vaccine. This sequence joins TRBV5-1 and TRBJ2-3; D is unresolved. The sequences come from peripheral blood, collected 28 days after the second AZD1222 dose. This CDR3 is CASSLRDTQYF. CDR3 bases: TGCGCCAGCAGCCTGAGAGATACGCAGTATTTT. The full variable domain, with the rest looked up from reference TRBV5-1 and TRBJ2-3, is KAGVTQTPRYLIKTRGQQVTLSCSPISGHRSVSWYQQTPGQGLQFLFEYFSETQRNKGNFPGRFSGRQFSNSRSEMNVSTLELGDSALYLCASSLRDTQYFGPGTRLTVL.